This TCR beta chain was obtained from a study of shared clonotypes between healthy human individuals (dated by TCRdb to between 2020 and 2021). A note on the overall study: The cohort included three men and a couple of women between 18 and 49 years of age. Per donor, three plates each were used for CD4 naive and CD4 memory, two for CD8 naive, and one for CD8 memory. Leukapheresis yielded between about 0.94 and 8.9 billion PBMCs per donor. To estimate repertoire size and how much clonotypes are shared between individuals, the study performed deep sequencing of blood TCR repertoires from five healthy adults. Different laboratories and diverse techniques were used to prepare libraries and sequence TCR repertoires, to increase sequencing depth and limit assay-specific biases.

CD8 naive samples were obtained by positive selection for CCR7 among CD45RO-negative cells, yielding a CD45RA+CCR7+ population from which TemRA cells were excluded. Healthy HIV-negative adults with no recently reported acute infections or vaccinations were included as donors. All donors were Caucasian adults living in Nashville, Tennessee, USA. Blood was obtained by leukapheresis, after which PBMCs were separated by Ficoll-Histopaque density gradient centrifugation and cryopreserved in liquid nitrogen vapor phase. Purity and quantity of every magnetically sorted T cell population were checked by analytical flow cytometry. Genomic DNA was isolated from each sorted fraction and quantified by UV absorbance on a Nanodrop 2000c. Concerning this clone itself: No antigen is known for it. Base qualities are not at hand, and no much larger clone is one base apart.

Using the deep immunoSEQ assay, multiplex PCR amplified TCR CDR3 regions from genomic DNA. Genomic DNA extracted from each cell subset was distributed evenly over all wells of several immunoSEQ 96-well plates, and each plate served as one replicate. For sorted subsets, roughly 0.2 ug genomic DNA, equal to 30,000 or so T cell genomes, was loaded into each replicate PCR. Purified libraries were measured with a Qubit 3.0 fluorometer, size-checked on a Bioanalyzer 2100, and measured again with the KAPA Library Quantification kit. Each immunoSEQ 96-well plate was sequenced on its own single-read 150-cycle Illumina NextSeq 550 flow cell. The authors processed their data as follows. Because the immunoSEQ output included only junctional sequences and no quality scores, the filtering could not be the same as the filtering used for full-length reads. Sequences were annotated with PyIR, a Python wrapper for IgBLAST v1.9, using IMGT germline references to assign V/J genes and CDR3. Any read was removed if the V/J assignment was weak (E-value above 1e-6), the CDR3 was missing, or the read contained stop codons, out-of-frame junctions, or ambiguous translated residues. V3J clonotypes were defined by identical inferred V gene, J gene, and CDR3 amino acid sequence. Percentage overlap between repertoires was calculated by dividing the number of shared unique clonotypes by the size of the smaller repertoire. Repertoire richness was assessed with RTK rarefaction, the Chao1 estimator, and Recon v2.1 estimates of unobserved clonotypes. Generation probabilities for all TCRbeta clonotypes obtained by the gDNA method from a handful of donors were computed using OLGA. In its TCRdb copy, this immuneACCESS table keeps in-frame sequences only and misses some clones. Where compared with another copy, unresolved V genes explain less than half of these, and the others have no known cause. V, J and clone size derive from that table, while D and trimming were established from the DNA sequence. In all, the sample holds under 850,000 clones, and 80% to 95% of those were seen once. The top ten constitute nearly 25% of the sample.

A distance of 10 bases separates the germline ends of V and J, which lose 4 bases and 5 bases respectively. Per the germline V gene (reference sequence), SEHNR is the CDR1 and FQNEAQ is the CDR2. The cysteine opens and the phenylalanine closes a CDR3 of 13 amino acids. The read is trimmed to its CDR3 DNA, 39 bases read in frame from base 1. Study-wide findings and limitations: Pairwise subsampling led to the expectation that sequencing depth would affect the degree of clonotype sharing among donors. The genetic and exposure-history diversity represented was limited by the small number of donors. Rarefaction of sorted-subset datasets indicated incomplete sequencing despite the large sequencing depth. Naive subsets generally had larger estimated clonotype richness than memory subsets did. Sampling was restricted to blood, and TCR repertoires in tissues likely differ from the TCR repertoires found in blood. When several donors were compared, the shared fraction of clonotypes was about 5.5% for naive CD4, 3.5% for naive CD8, roughly 2.5% for memory CD4, and approximately 0.4% for memory CD8. Compared with non-shared clonotypes, the clonotypes found in all four sorted-subset donors had higher generation probabilities.

Source material: naive CD8+ T cells sorted from blood. This sample's cell subset or site label indicates: CD45RA+CCR7+. The clonotype comes from a man under 40 in good health. The chain links TRBV7-9 with TRBJ2-3; there is no confident call for the D gene. Read as DNA, the sequence is TGTGCCAGCAGCTCCCCCCGGTTAGATACGCAGTATTTT. The translation is CASSSPRLDTQYF.